The 4 T cell receptor beta chains reported below all come from one sample, sequenced in a study of chemoradiotherapy in HPV16-positive cancers. Sequencing used immunoSEQ multiplex PCR; TCRdb keeps in-frame clones, though not all of them. The sample carries 4,000 to 5,000 clones, approximately 80% recorded once. Sequences were derived from tumor tissue, sampled from a patient who underwent chemoradiotherapy. Source of these receptors: a human donor with HPV-associated anogenital cancer.

The chain recombines TRBV6-6 with TRBJ2-7, with D possibly TRBD2 on 5 matching bases. Deletions cut 6 bases from V and 1 base from J, with 7 bases between. The CDR3 is made up of 12 amino acids. CDR1 and CDR2 from the germline V gene are MNHNY and SVGAGI (reference sequence). CDR3 nucleotide sequence: TGTGCCAGCAGCCGGGGATCCTACGAGCAGTACTTC. It translates to CASSRGSYEQYF.

This clone occurred a few times. The DNA for the CDR3 is TGTGCCAGCAGCCCACCGGGACACCACTACGAGCAGTACTTC. Protein sequence: CASSPPGHHYEQYF. This sequence joins TRBV9 and TRBJ2-7, with TRBD1 as a possible D gene (6 bases). Per the germline V gene, CDR1 is SGDLS and CDR2 is YYNGEE. This CDR3 is built from 14 residues. Trimming shortened V by 4 bases and J by 3 bases, and 14 bases separated the two germline ends.

This rearrangement joins TRBV18 to TRBJ2-7; the D is unclear. CDR1 and CDR2 (germline): KGHSH, LQKENI. Trimming removed 6 bases from V and 2 bases from J, with 11 bases in between. This CDR3 has 13 amino acids. CDR3 loop: CASSPGRTYEQYF. DNA for the CDR3: TGTGCCAGCTCCCCCGGGCGAACCTACGAGCAGTACTTC.

The chain uses TRBV6-4 and TRBJ2-1; TRBD2 agrees at 12 bases. V dropped 3 bases and J dropped 7; count of bases not matched to a gene: 4. Germline CDR1 is MRHNA and CDR2 is SNTAGT. The CDR3 is made up of 15 amino acids. The CDR3 loop reads CASSESLAGGNEQFF. DNA of the CDR3: TGTGCCAGCAGTGAGTCCCTAGCGGGAGGGAATGAGCAGTTCTTC.